This paragraph reports one T cell receptor beta chain. The sample comes from a study of shared clonotypes between healthy human individuals. CD45RO negativity and positive selection for CCR7 defined naive CD8 cells, a population that excluded terminally differentiated effector memory CD45RA+ cells. The CDR3 spans 15 residues. The germline V and J ends were trimmed by 0 bases and 0 bases, with 9 bases remaining between them. The germline V gene encodes CDR1 SEHNR and CDR2 FQNEAQ (reference sequence). Sequenced by immunoSEQ multiplex PCR; TCRdb stores in-frame clones only, minus some. The table lists about 680,000 clones, roughly nine tenths of them singletons.

The sample consisted of naive CD8+ T cells sorted from blood. This TCR was sampled from a young man in good health. The chain joins TRBV7-9 to TRBJ2-7; either TRBD1 or TRBD2 may supply D (5 bases each). The CDR3 reads CASSLAGTTSYEQYF. In DNA, the CDR3 is TGTGCCAGCAGCTTAGCCGGGACCACCTCCTACGAGCAGTACTTC.